Following are 30 T cell receptor beta chains from one sample sequenced in a study of control samples from healthy donors and cancer patients (dated by TCRdb to about 2020). The receptor library was made with the immunoSEQ multiplex PCR assay. This immuneACCESS table, as held by TCRdb, lists in-frame sequences with V and J called but not all clones. Of the missing ones, under half trace to an unresolved V gene in checked studies; the others have no known cause. The sample has 91,000 or so clones on record, roughly nine tenths of them singletons. Nearly 0.95% of the sample is held by the ten biggest clonotypes. The sequenced sample was blood. The receptors stem from a woman between 25 and 40 years old in good health.

For the CDR3, the DNA is TGTGCCAGCAGTGAAGCTCGTGTTTATTCACCCCTCCACTTT. Encoded protein: CASSEARVYSPLHF. The chain recombines TRBV6-1 with TRBJ1-6; D uncertain. V gave up 0 bases and J gave up 8 bases, with 8 bases separating them. Per germline, CDR1 MNHNS and CDR2 SASEGT. There are 14 residues in the CDR3.

The genes are TRBV7-9 and TRBJ2-2; D is perhaps TRBD1 or TRBD2 (5 bases each). The CDR3 sequence is 16 residues long. Trimming stripped 5 bases from V and 2 bases from J, with 15 bases between. In germline, CDR1 is SEHNR, CDR2 FQNEAQ (reference sequence). In DNA form, the CDR3 reads TGTGCCAGCAGCAGGGGAGCGGCGAGAAACACCGGGGAGCTGTTTTTT. This sequence encodes CASSRGAARNTGELFF.

The chain employs TRBV30 and TRBJ2-1, with 8 bases matching TRBD1. J was trimmed by 7 bases and V by 1 base; bases with no gene match: 9. Germline lookup yields CDR1 GTSNPN and CDR2 SVGIG (reference sequence). This CDR3 contains 15 residues. The CDR3 DNA reads TGTGCCTGGAGTGGCGCAGGGGGCCTGGTTAATGAGCAGTTCTTC. Protein sequence: CAWSGAGGLVNEQFF.

The chain joins TRBV5-5 to TRBJ2-5; 14 nucleotides agree with TRBD2. Germline loops: CDR1 SGHKS, CDR2 YYEKEE (reference sequence). This CDR3 region has 16 residues. J lost 4 bases, V lost 4 bases, and 6 bases had no gene match. The CDR3 DNA follows: TGTGCCAGCAGCCCCGGACTAGCGGGAGGTGGAGAGACCCAGTACTTC. It yields the protein CASSPGLAGGGETQYF.

The chain has TRBV7-8 and TRBJ1-1; 7 bases are a match to TRBD1. V was clipped by 6 bases and J by 10 bases; unmatched bases: 17. The CDR3 is 15 residues long. The germline CDR1 and CDR2 sequences are SGHVS and FQNEAQ. The CDR3 DNA is TGTGCCAGCAGACGTCGACAGGGCGACCTCGCTGGAGCTTTCTTT. It yields the protein CASRRRQGDLAGAFF. The variable domain in full, completed from reference TRBV7-8 and TRBJ1-1, reads GAGVSQSPRYKVAKRGQDVALRCDPISGHVSLFWYQQALGQGPEFLTYFQNEAQLDKSGLPSDRFFAERPEGSVSTLKIQRTQQEDSAVYLCASRRRQGDLAGAFFGQGTRLTVV.

The rearrangement uses TRBV5-4 and TRBJ2-5; D might be TRBD1 (5 bases). This CDR3 has 12 amino acids. Trimming stripped 4 bases from V and 5 bases from J, with 9 bases between. Germline V lookup: CDR1 SGHNT, CDR2 YYREEE (reference sequence). CDR3 nucleotides: TGTGCCAGCAGCCTGGCAGGGGAGACCCAGTACTTC. Translating gives CASSLAGETQYF.

This chain uses TRBV4-1 with TRBJ2-7; a weak D match, TRBD1 (6 bases). The CDR3 is made up of 15 amino acids. With 4 bases removed from V and 3 bases from J, the gap between germline ends came to 16 bases. CDR1 is MGHRA, CDR2 YSYEKL, per germline. The CDR3 DNA reads TGCGCCAGCAGCCTGACACGGCAGGGGCACTACGAGCAGTACTTC. Translating it yields CASSLTRQGHYEQYF.

This chain links TRBV6-6 with TRBJ1-5; D remains ambiguous. The CDR3 is 13 amino acids. Trimming took off 2 bases at V and 4 bases at J, with 6 bases between the two ends. CDR1 and CDR2 from the germline V gene are MNHNY and SVGAGI (reference sequence). CDR3 loop: CASSYRGNQPQHF. DNA of the CDR3: TGTGCCAGCAGTTACCGAGGGAATCAGCCCCAGCATTTT.

This chain connects TRBV27 to TRBJ1-6; possibly TRBD1 for D (5 bases). Germline V gene data show CDR1 as MNHEY and CDR2 as SMNVEV (reference sequence). Trimming removed 6 bases from V and 10 bases from J, with 16 bases in between. CDR3 length: 14 amino acids. CDR3 DNA: TGTGCCAGCAGCCCGGGACCCCCAAGGTCACCCCTCCACTTT. Protein product: CASSPGPPRSPLHF.

The chain couples TRBV9 to TRBJ1-2, with 7 nucleotides matching TRBD1. V gave up 5 bases and J gave up 8 bases; unmatched junction bases: 9. The CDR3 extends over 13 amino acids. Per the germline V gene, CDR1 is SGDLS and CDR2 is YYNGEE. The CDR3 coding sequence is TGTGCCAGCAGTCCCGGACAGGTCGGGGGCTACACCTTC. It yields the protein CASSPGQVGGYTF.

This clone was picked up one time. The chain is built from TRBV28 and TRBJ2-2; D is possibly TRBD2 (5 bases). Per the germline V gene, CDR1 is MDHEN and CDR2 is SYDVKM. There are 16 residues in the CDR3. The V gene lost 5 bases and the J gene lost 1 base, with 14 bases spanning the gap. In DNA, the CDR3 is TGTGCCAGCAGTCGATTGACTGGAGGGAACACCGGGGAGCTGTTTTTT. Translated, it gives CASSRLTGGNTGELFF.

V usage is TRBV5-1 and J usage is TRBJ2-3, with 9 nucleotides matching TRBD2. The trim removed 0 bases at V and 4 bases at J, leaving 6 bases unmatched. Germline assignment: CDR1 SGHRS and CDR2 YFSETQ. The CDR3 totals 16 residues. Here the CDR3 DNA reads TGCGCCAGCAGCTTGGCCGGGACTAGCTTGGCAGATACGCAGTATTTT. This encodes CASSLAGTSLADTQYF.

The chain combines TRBV3-1 (or the pseudogene TRBV3-2) with TRBJ1-6; 7 bases are shared with TRBD1. Germline V gene data show CDR1 as LGHDT and CDR2 as YNNKEL (reference sequence). This CDR3 region has 15 residues. The V and J ends lost 3 bases and 4 bases, in that order; junction bases with no gene match: 3. CDR3 in DNA: TGTGCCAGCAGCCATACAGGGGCTTATAATTCACCCCTCCACTTT. It codes for CASSHTGAYNSPLHF.

This clone was seen only once. V and J are TRBV19 and TRBJ1-5; D is possibly TRBD1 (5 bases). Germline CDR1 reads LNHDA; CDR2 reads SQIVND (reference sequence). V gave up 1 base and J gave up 2 bases, with 12 bases separating them. This CDR3 region has 16 residues. CDR3 sequence (DNA): TGTGCCAGTAGTATAGTGGCAGGGAGTGGCAATCAGCCCCAGCATTTT. Amino acid sequence: CASSIVAGSGNQPQHF.

The V gene is TRBV6-5, the J gene TRBJ2-5; D is tentatively TRBD1 or TRBD2 (6 bases each). V was cut by 6 bases and J by 5 bases, with 19 bases left in between. The germline CDR1 and CDR2 sequences are MNHEY and SVGAGI. This CDR3 region has 15 residues. CDR3 region: CASSGGRISRETQYF. In DNA form, the CDR3 reads TGTGCCAGCAGCGGGGGCAGGATTAGTAGGGAGACCCAGTACTTC.

This rearrangement joins TRBV7-9 to TRBJ2-2; D is unresolved. CDR1 is SEHNR and CDR2 is FQNEAQ in the germline V gene (reference sequence). CDR3 length: 13 residues. V shed 1 base and J shed 6 bases, with 6 bases lying between them. The CDR3 nucleotides are TGTGCCAGCAGCTTAGGATGGGCCGGGGAGCTGTTTTTT. This codes for CASSLGWAGELFF.

This clone has a single count. V is TRBV18 and J is TRBJ1-5; D not resolved. CDR1 and CDR2 from the germline V gene are KGHSH and LQKENI. The CDR3 is made up of 17 amino acids. Trimming shortened V by 6 bases and J by 3 bases, and 21 bases separated the two germline ends. CDR3 region: CASSEGRVRVFNQPQHF. Written as DNA, the CDR3 is TGTGCCAGCTCTGAAGGTCGAGTACGAGTCTTCAATCAGCCCCAGCATTTT.

The chain's CDR3 is CASSLGQGETDTQYF. In DNA form, the CDR3 reads TGCGCCAGCAGCTTGGGACAGGGGGAAACAGATACGCAGTATTTT. The rearrangement joins TRBV5-1 to TRBJ2-3, with 9 bases lining up with TRBD1. Trimming cost V 0 bases and J 3 bases; bases outside gene matches: 2. The germline gives CDR1 SGHRS, CDR2 YFSETQ. The CDR3 extends over 15 amino acids.

A single count supports this clone. The CDR3 spells CASSVQGAGNQPQHF. The CDR3 DNA is TGTGCCAGCAGTGTACAGGGGGCAGGCAATCAGCCCCAGCATTTT. V is TRBV2 and J is TRBJ1-5, with TRBD1 matching 9 bases. Germline values: CDR1 SNHLY, CDR2 FYNNEI. CDR3 length equals 15 residues. Losses at the gene ends were 4 bases for V and 2 bases for J; bases not matched to a gene: 3.

The chain employs TRBV6-1 and TRBJ1-5, with unresolved D. The CDR3 extends over 15 amino acids. The germline CDR1 and CDR2 sequences are MNHNS and SASEGT. The V and J ends lost 3 bases and 1 base respectively, with 10 bases between them. This chain's CDR3 is CASSEGGGSNQPQHF. Here the CDR3 DNA reads TGTGCCAGCAGTGAGGGCGGAGGGAGCAATCAGCCCCAGCATTTT.

The V gene is TRBV5-1, the J gene TRBJ2-1; no clear D. Per germline, CDR1 SGHRS and CDR2 YFSETQ. Trimming shortened V by 0 bases and J by 5 bases, and 12 bases separated the two germline ends. The CDR3 is 15 amino acids. DNA for the CDR3: TGCGCCAGCAGCTTGGGGGGTGCCCCCCACAATGAGCAGTTCTTC. It codes for CASSLGGAPHNEQFF.

This clone appeared once. This chain uses TRBV30 with TRBJ1-4; 7 bases fit TRBD1. The CDR3 consists of 16 residues. Looked up from germline, CDR1 is GTSNPN and CDR2 is SVGIG (reference sequence). J gave up 7 bases and V 2 bases, and 13 bases lay outside the gene matches. As DNA, the CDR3 is TGTGCCTGGAGTTCGACCAGGGGGATGGGTAGTGAAAAACTGTTTTTT. It encodes CAWSSTRGMGSEKLFF.

The CDR3 DNA is TGTGCCAGCAGGGTCGGAGGGGCCGGCACAGATACGCAGTATTTT. It encodes CASRVGGAGTDTQYF. V is TRBV3-1 (or the pseudogene TRBV3-2) and J is TRBJ2-3; D possibly corresponds to TRBD2 (6 bases). CDR1 is LGHDT and CDR2 is YNNKEL in the germline V gene (reference sequence). Trimming left V 6 bases short and J 1 base short, with 14 bases between. This CDR3 is 15 amino acids long.

This clone has more than one count but fewer than ten. The chain is built from TRBV19 and TRBJ1-3, with D uncertain. CDR1 is LNHDA, CDR2 SQIVND, per germline (reference sequence). V was cut by 4 bases and J by 0 bases, with 13 bases left in between. The CDR3 extends over 16 amino acids. The CDR3 spells CASSRASAGSGNTIYF. The CDR3 DNA is TGTGCCAGTAGTAGGGCCAGTGCTGGCTCTGGAAACACCATATATTTT.

J is TRBJ1-2 and V is TRBV28; 10 bases map to TRBD1. The germline CDR1 and CDR2 sequences are MDHEN and SYDVKM. With 6 bases clipped from V and 4 bases from J, the junction kept 11 bases outside the gene matches. The CDR3 spans 16 residues. The CDR3: CASSIPGQGTLYGYTF. CDR3 in DNA: TGTGCCAGCAGCATACCGGGACAGGGGACCCTCTATGGCTACACCTTC.

The rearrangement uses TRBV15 and TRBJ1-5; TRBD1 might be the D (6 bases). V dropped 3 bases and J dropped 4 bases, with 16 bases sitting between them. Germline V lookup: CDR1 LNHNV, CDR2 YYDKDF (reference sequence). The CDR3 totals 16 residues. The CDR3 sequence is CATSSGQPGQNQPQHF. The CDR3 DNA sequence: TGTGCCACCAGCAGTGGACAGCCCGGCCAGAATCAGCCCCAGCATTTT.

The chain recombines TRBV9 with TRBJ2-1, with TRBD1 matching 10 bases. The V gene end was trimmed by 0 bases and the J gene end by 10 bases; junction bases not matched to a gene: 7. CDR3 length: 15 residues. The V gene's germline CDR1 is SGDLS and CDR2 YYNGEE. The CDR3 coding sequence is TGTGCCAGCAGCGTAGGGCCGACAGGGGGCGGGGAGCAGTTCTTC. Translated: CASSVGPTGGGEQFF.

The V gene is TRBV28, the J gene TRBJ1-1; D is undetermined. Germline V lookup: CDR1 MDHEN, CDR2 SYDVKM. The CDR3 contains 14 residues. The V gene lost 3 bases and the J gene lost 2 bases, with 10 bases spanning the gap. The CDR3 coding sequence is TGTGCCAGCAGTTTTATCGGTGACAACACTGAAGCTTTCTTT. Translated: CASSFIGDNTEAFF.

This clone was detected once. The V gene is TRBV15, the J gene TRBJ1-4; perhaps TRBD1 as D (5 bases). The CDR3 covers 16 residues. Germline-derived CDR1 and CDR2 are LNHNV and YYDKDF (reference sequence). V was trimmed by 3 bases and J by 0 bases, leaving 11 bases between them. The CDR3 here is CATSSRGGATNEKLFF. The CDR3 DNA is TGTGCCACCAGCAGCCGTGGGGGAGCAACTAATGAAAAACTGTTTTTT.

The CDR3, as DNA: TGTGCCAGTAGTATCCCCAGGGATCAGCCCCAGCATTTT. Translation gives CASSIPRDQPQHF. This chain uses TRBV19 with TRBJ1-5; TRBD1 might be the D (5 bases). Germline V CDR1 and CDR2: LNHDA, SQIVND (reference sequence). Trimming removed 3 bases from V and 5 bases from J, with 8 bases in between. The CDR3 covers 13 residues. Filled out from reference TRBV19 and TRBJ1-5, the complete variable domain reads DGGITQSPKYLFRKEGQNVTLSCEQNLNHDAMYWYRQDPGQGLRLIYYSQIVNDFQKGDIAEGYSVSREKKESFPLTVTSAQKNPTAFYLCASSIPRDQPQHFGDGTRLSIL.